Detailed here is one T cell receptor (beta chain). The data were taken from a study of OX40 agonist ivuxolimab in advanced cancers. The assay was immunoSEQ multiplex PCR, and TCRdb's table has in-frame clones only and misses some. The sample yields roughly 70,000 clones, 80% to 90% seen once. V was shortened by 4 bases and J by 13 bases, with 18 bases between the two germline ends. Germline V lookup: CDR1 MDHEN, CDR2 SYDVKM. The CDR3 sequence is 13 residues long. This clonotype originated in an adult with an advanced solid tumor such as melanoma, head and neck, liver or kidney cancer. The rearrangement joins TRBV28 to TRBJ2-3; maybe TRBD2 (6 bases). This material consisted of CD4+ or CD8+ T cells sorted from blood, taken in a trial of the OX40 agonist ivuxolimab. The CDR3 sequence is CASSSTQGGYKYF. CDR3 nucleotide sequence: TGTGCCAGCAGTTCGACACAAGGAGGGTATAAGTATTTT. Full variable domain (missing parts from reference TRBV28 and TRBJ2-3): DVKVTQSSRYLVKRTGEKVFLECVQDMDHENMFWYRQDPGLGLRLIYFSYDVKMKEKGDIPEGYSVSREKKERFSLILESASTNQTSMYLCASSSTQGGYKYFGPGTRLTVL.